This T cell receptor (beta chain) derives from a study of cytomegalovirus exposure and HLA in healthy donors. In the PCR, 60 Vbeta and 13 Jbeta primers were used. Profiled with immunoSEQ multiplex PCR; TCRdb holds only in-frame clones, not every one. The sample records about 180,000 clones, around 80% being singletons. J was trimmed by 4 bases and V by 4 bases; bases with no gene match: 10. This CDR3 is 16 amino acids long. Germline-derived CDR1 and CDR2 are LNHDA and SQIVND (reference sequence). This receptor was identified in a man between 35 and 55 years old in good health and CMV-seronegative. Input material: PBMCs. The rearrangement joins TRBV19 to TRBJ2-1; 7 bases match TRBD1. CDR3 coding DNA: TGTGCCAGTAGTAATTCCCACCAGGGGGTTTACAATGAGCAGTTCTTC. It yields the protein CASSNSHQGVYNEQFF.